The 3 T cell receptor beta chains below come from one sample, sequenced in a study of blood T cell repertoires in COVID-19. Repertoires were generated with immunoSEQ multiplex PCR, while TCRdb's copy carries only in-frame clones and drops some. Of tens of thousands of clones detected, around 90% appear once; the ten largest clones hold 8.5% to 9.5%. Sequenced input: peripheral blood. Receptors originate from a human donor in a cohort sampled during active COVID-19.

This chain uses TRBV27 with TRBJ1-5; D unclear. CDR1 is MNHEY, CDR2 SMNVEV, per germline (reference sequence). Trimming stripped 0 bases from V and 1 base from J, with 10 bases between. This CDR3 has 16 amino acids. The CDR3 reads CASSLSGRVSNQPQHF. CDR3 nucleotides: TGTGCCAGCAGTTTATCTGGGAGAGTGAGCAATCAGCCCCAGCATTTT.

J is TRBJ2-1 and V is TRBV7-6, with TRBD1 identical over 7 bases. The junction had 22 bases not matched to a gene; V was cut back by 7 bases and J by 4 bases. The CDR3 runs to 19 residues. Looked up from germline, CDR1 is SGHVS and CDR2 is FNYEAQ. CDR3 loop: CASTKGAFTFTLGYNEQFF. Written as DNA, the CDR3 is TGTGCCAGCACCAAGGGGGCCTTCACATTTACGTTAGGATACAATGAGCAGTTCTTC. The entire variable domain, with the rest obtained from reference TRBV7-6 and TRBJ2-1, is as follows: GAGVSQSPRYKVTKRGQDVALRCDPISGHVSLYWYRQALGQGPEFLTYFNYEAQQDKSGLPNDRFSAERPEGSISTLTIQRTEQRDSAMYRCASTKGAFTFTLGYNEQFFGPGTRLTVL.

The chain joins TRBV3-1 (or the pseudogene TRBV3-2) to TRBJ2-1; D is perhaps TRBD1 (6 bases). The CDR3 spans 15 residues. Trimming stripped 0 bases from V and 12 bases from J, with 18 bases between. Germline V lookup: CDR1 LGHDT, CDR2 YNNKEL (reference sequence). DNA of the CDR3: TGTGCCAGCAGCCAAGATCTGACAGGCGGGCGGGCGCAGTTCTTC. It specifies CASSQDLTGGRAQFF.